Presented here are 17 T cell receptor beta chains from one specimen sequenced in a study of blood T cells in healthy people across ages. A sample-barcoded 5' primer and a J-beta primer mix were used in a second PCR of roughly 7 to 11 cycles. TCRdb reanalysed the 5' RACE reads using MiXCR and keeps one entry per CDR3 protein. The top ten hold about 2.1% of the sample, which has under 2,000,000 distinct CDR3 sequences, roughly 49% seen once. Sample: blood. These receptors were taken from a woman aged 40 to 50 in good health.

In the case of this clonotype: Relative to the germline gene, one junction end is altered; a read error may explain this. The chain employs TRBV6-5 and TRBJ1-2; maybe TRBD1 (6 bases). The germline V gene encodes CDR1 MNHEY and CDR2 SVGAGI. The CDR3 totals 13 residues. This CDR3 reads CATYSTGSYGHTF. CDR3 coding DNA: TGTGCCACCTACTCAACAGGGTCCTATGGCCACACCTTC.

The rearrangement joins TRBV2 to TRBJ1-1; TRBD1 aligns across 7 bases. Germline CDR1 is SNHLY and CDR2 is FYNNEI. The ends lost 11 bases at V and 5 bases at J; junction bases unmatched: 11. This CDR3 has 13 amino acids. CDR3 sequence: CAGQTGRGTEAFF. The DNA for the CDR3 is TGTGCCGGCCAGACAGGGAGAGGTACTGAAGCTTTCTTT.

V is TRBV6-1 and J is TRBJ2-7; 8 positions agree with TRBD1. The CDR3 is 14 amino acids. The germline V gene encodes CDR1 MNHNS and CDR2 SASEGT. V shed 1 base and J 4 bases; nucleotides not matched to a gene: 3. This CDR3 is CASSEGTGNYEQYF. As DNA, the CDR3 is TGTGCCAGCAGTGAAGGGACAGGGAATTACGAGCAGTACTTC.

This sequence joins TRBV28 and TRBJ2-3; TRBD2 matches at 11 bases. The CDR3 consists of 15 residues. Germline V gene sequence: CDR1 MDHEN, CDR2 SYDVKM. V was pared by 6 bases and J by 2 bases, with 4 bases of the junction left unmatched. The CDR3 region is CASSGTSGFTDTQYF. The CDR3 DNA sequence: TGTGCCAGCAGCGGGACTAGCGGATTCACAGATACGCAGTATTTT. Drawing the rest from reference TRBV28 and TRBJ2-3, the complete variable domain is DVKVTQSSRYLVKRTGEKVFLECVQDMDHENMFWYRQDPGLGLRLIYFSYDVKMKEKGDIPEGYSVSREKKERFSLILESASTNQTSMYLCASSGTSGFTDTQYFGPGTRLTVL.

The gene calls are TRBV4-1 and TRBJ2-5, with D possibly being TRBD2 (6 bases). Trimming stripped 3 bases from V and 1 base from J, with 9 bases between. Germline loops: CDR1 MGHRA, CDR2 YSYEKL. The CDR3 has 14 amino acids. CDR3 loop: CASSQWEAQETQYF. In nucleotides, the CDR3 is TGCGCCAGCAGCCAGTGGGAGGCCCAAGAGACCCAGTACTTC.

This clonotype was seen a few times. The chain employs TRBV14 and TRBJ2-4; D gene ambiguous. In germline, CDR1 is SGHDN, CDR2 FVKESK. The CDR3 runs 17 residues. Trimming pared 1 base from V and 6 bases from J, leaving 19 bases between. CDR3 sequence (DNA): TGTGCCAGCAGCCAAGTATTTAAGGTTTTAGTCCCAAACATTCAGTACTTC. The encoded protein is CASSQVFKVLVPNIQYF.

This rearrangement joins TRBV6-2 or TRBV6-3 to TRBJ2-1; 8 bases align to TRBD2. Germline V lookup: CDR1 MNHEY, CDR2 SVGEGT. Germline trimming cut 0 bases from V and 6 bases from J; bases unmatched to any gene: 10. The CDR3 length is 17 residues. CDR3 region: CASSYSLFGLAFNEQFF. For the CDR3, the DNA is TGTGCCAGCAGTTACTCCCTCTTCGGACTAGCTTTCAATGAGCAGTTCTTC.

This clonotype appeared a single time. The J gene is TRBJ2-7, the V gene TRBV28; 9 positions match TRBD1. CDR1 MDHEN and CDR2 SYDVKM come from the germline V gene. There are 16 residues in the CDR3. The ends lost 4 bases at V and 3 bases at J; junction bases unmatched: 10. CDR3 sequence reads: CASSSESGQGLYEQYF. The CDR3 nucleotides are TGTGCCAGCAGTTCAGAATCGGGACAGGGACTCTACGAGCAGTACTTC.

The sample holds a few counts of this clonotype. This chain uses TRBV4-1 with TRBJ2-3; D gene unclear. This CDR3 has 15 residues. V lost 5 bases to trimming and J lost 2 bases, with 14 bases between them. In germline, CDR1 is MGHRA, CDR2 YSYEKL. CDR3 region: CASSLRAALTDTQYF. Here the CDR3 DNA reads TGCGCCAGCAGCTTACGGGCCGCCCTCACAGATACGCAGTATTTT.

This clonotype was picked up a small number of times. The CDR3 coding sequence is TGCGCCAGCAGCTTTGCCCTGAACTCGAACACCGGGGAGCTGTTTTTT. It yields the protein CASSFALNSNTGELFF. The chain links TRBV5-1 to TRBJ2-2, with D hard to call. The CDR3 runs 16 residues. V was clipped by 2 bases and J by 0 bases, with 11 bases between them. In germline, CDR1 is SGHRS, CDR2 YFSETQ.

The chain uses TRBV27 and TRBJ2-7, with 7 bases identical to TRBD2. Germline V lookup: CDR1 MNHEY, CDR2 SMNVEV (reference sequence). The CDR3 has 15 amino acids. Trimming removed 2 bases from V and 4 bases from J; junction bases left unmatched: 8. CDR3 bases: TGTGCCAGCAGTTTAACCTCGGGACTAAATTACGAGCAGTACTTC. Translated: CASSLTSGLNYEQYF.

V gene TRBV7-9 combines with J gene TRBJ2-7; D is undetermined. The V and J ends lost 5 bases and 0 bases respectively, with 17 bases between them. CDR1 is SEHNR and CDR2 is FQNEAQ in the germline V gene (reference sequence). The CDR3 loop spans 16 amino acids. The CDR3 nucleotides are TGTGCCAGCAGCATCTTTTATGGCCGTAGCTCCTACGAGCAGTACTTC. The encoded protein is CASSIFYGRSSYEQYF.

The rearrangement joins TRBV16 to TRBJ2-7; D gene ambiguous. This CDR3 is built from 15 residues. In germline, CDR1 is KGHSY, CDR2 FQNENV. The V end lost 2 bases, the J end lost 0 bases, and 11 bases lay between the germline ends. The CDR3 is CASSQRPESSYEQYF. CDR3 DNA sequence: TGTGCCAGCAGCCAAAGACCGGAGAGCTCCTACGAGCAGTACTTC. The full variable domain, its missing parts supplied by reference TRBV16 and TRBJ2-7, is GEEVAQTPKHLVRGEGQKAKLYCAPIKGHSYVFWYQQVLKNEFKFLISFQNENVFDETGMPKERFSAKCLPNSPCSLEIQATKLEDSAVYFCASSQRPESSYEQYFGPGTRLTVT.

This rearrangement joins TRBV7-2 to TRBJ2-4, with a possible D match to TRBD2 (5 bases). This CDR3 is built from 13 residues. V gave up 5 bases and J gave up 13 bases, with 18 bases separating them. Germline CDR1 reads SGHTA; CDR2 reads FQGNSA. CDR3 nucleotide sequence: TGTGCCAGCAGCGTAAGCACCTATGGGGAGCAGTACTTC. It is translated as CASSVSTYGEQYF.

The chain links TRBV21-1 to TRBJ2-5. The J call is in doubt because the DNA end fits TRBJ2-7 better. TRBV21-1 is classified as a pseudogene. The CDR3 contains 12 residues. In DNA, the CDR3 is TGTGCCAGCCGGCAGCAGACCTACGAGCAGTACTTC. This encodes CASRQQTYEQYF.

This rearrangement joins TRBV18 to TRBJ2-7; 9 bases fit TRBD1. V was pared by 4 bases and J by 0 bases, with 25 bases of the junction left unmatched. The CDR3 has 22 amino acids. Per germline, CDR1 KGHSH and CDR2 LQKENI. The CDR3 nucleotides read TGTGCCAGCTCACACGTACCTCCCCCCACAGGGGGCCTTCAACTTAGCTCCTACGAGCAGTACTTC. As protein: CASSHVPPPTGGLQLSSYEQYF.

This clonotype was detected a few times. The V and J genes are TRBV5-1 and TRBJ2-7; 7 nucleotides line up with TRBD1. The CDR3 contains 15 residues. Losses at the gene ends were 4 bases for V and 2 bases for J; bases not matched to a gene: 9. Germline CDR1 SGHRS, CDR2 YFSETQ. CDR3 in amino acids: CASSGPGQRTYEQYF. Here the CDR3 DNA reads TGCGCCAGCAGCGGTCCGGGACAGCGGACCTACGAGCAGTACTTC.